The next 23 T cell receptor beta chains were all read from a single sample in a study of blood T cell repertoires in COVID-19. Clones were read by immunoSEQ multiplex PCR, and TCRdb kept only the in-frame ones, dropping some. The table has some 140,000 clones, 70% to 80% seen once; the top ten hold roughly a tenth. The sequencing input was peripheral blood. Every receptor here comes from a human donor in a cohort sampled during active COVID-19.

This clone was observed a few times. V gene TRBV27 combines with J gene TRBJ1-4; unclear D gene. Deletions cut 0 bases from V and 8 bases from J, with 13 bases between. The V gene's germline CDR1 is MNHEY and CDR2 SMNVEV (reference sequence). The CDR3 runs to 15 residues. CDR3 sequence: CASSLSIGRNEKLFF. The CDR3 DNA follows: TGTGCCAGCAGTTTATCGATTGGCCGAAACGAAAAACTGTTTTTT.

J is TRBJ2-7 and V is TRBV2; tentative D call: TRBD1 (5 bases). CDR3 size: 13 residues. Germline assignment: CDR1 SNHLY and CDR2 FYNNEI. Trimming removed 4 bases from V and 0 bases from J, with 7 bases in between. Here the CDR3 DNA reads TGTGCCAGCAGTGGAAGGGGCTCCTACGAGCAGTACTTC. This sequence encodes CASSGRGSYEQYF.

The chain uses TRBV7-8 and TRBJ1-5; TRBD1 is a possible D gene (5 bases). Germline-derived CDR1 and CDR2 are SGHVS and FQNEAQ. CDR3 length: 16 residues. Deletions cut 5 bases from V and 0 bases from J, with 14 bases between. The DNA for the CDR3 is TGTGCCAGCAGCCAAGACAGCTTATATAGCAATCAGCCCCAGCATTTT. Amino acids: CASSQDSLYSNQPQHF.

V usage is TRBV27 and J usage is TRBJ1-5; TRBD1 matches at 9 bases. Trimming cost V 4 bases and J 6 bases; bases outside gene matches: 10. The CDR3 runs 16 residues. Germline CDR1 MNHEY, CDR2 SMNVEV (reference sequence). The CDR3: CASSSQNRGQGQPQHF. The CDR3 DNA follows: TGTGCCAGCAGTTCCCAAAACAGGGGGCAGGGTCAGCCCCAGCATTTT.

The V and J genes are TRBV7-2 and TRBJ1-1; 9 bases are shared with TRBD1. The CDR3 is made up of 15 amino acids. Trimming took 1 base from V and 5 from J; bases not matched to a gene: 5. In germline, CDR1 is SGHTA, CDR2 FQGNSA. The CDR3 bases are TGTGCCAGCAGCTTAGGGGGACAGGGAGGGACTGAAGCTTTCTTT. Translation gives CASSLGGQGGTEAFF.

The V call is TRBV19, the J call TRBJ2-7; 12 nucleotides align to TRBD1. The CDR3 sequence is 14 residues long. The V and J ends lost 1 base and 13 bases, in that order; junction bases with no gene match: 8. Germline V gives CDR1 LNHDA, CDR2 SQIVND (reference sequence). CDR3 sequence (DNA): TGTGCCAGTAGTATAGCCTACGGGACAGGGGGCCTCTACTTC. Translation: CASSIAYGTGGLYF.

This clone was counted once. The chain is built from TRBV5-1 and TRBJ2-1; TRBD1 matches 10 bases. CDR3 size: 15 residues. Germline V lookup: CDR1 SGHRS, CDR2 YFSETQ. V dropped 4 bases and J dropped 3; count of bases not matched to a gene: 4. CDR3 sequence (DNA): TGCGCCAGCAGCCCGACAGGGGGCAACTACAATGAGCAGTTCTTC. Protein: CASSPTGGNYNEQFF.

The chain recombines TRBV6-5 with TRBJ2-3; tentatively, D is TRBD2 (6 bases). The germline CDR1 and CDR2 sequences are MNHEY and SVGAGI. The CDR3 extends over 14 amino acids. With 0 bases removed from V and 2 bases from J, the gap between germline ends came to 6 bases. The CDR3 region is CASSYSLATDTQYF. The CDR3 nucleotides read TGTGCCAGCAGTTACTCACTAGCCACAGATACGCAGTATTTT.

The CDR3, as DNA: TGTGCCAGCAGTGAGACAGTAAGGCCGAGCTCCTACGAGCAGTACTTC. It yields the protein CASSETVRPSSYEQYF. The chain joins TRBV2 to TRBJ2-7, with a weak D call TRBD1 (5 bases). Germline V gene data show CDR1 as SNHLY and CDR2 as FYNNEI. Trimming pared 3 bases from V and 0 bases from J, leaving 15 bases between. This CDR3 spans 16 amino acids. Based on the CDR3 plus reference TRBV2 and TRBJ2-7, the full variable domain is EPEVTQTPSHQVTQMGQEVILRCVPISNHLYFYWYRQILGQKVEFLVSFYNNEISEKSEIFDDQFSVERPDGSNFTLKIRSTKLEDSAMYFCASSETVRPSSYEQYFGPGTRLTVT.

This clone occurred once. J is TRBJ2-5 and V is TRBV18; tentatively, D is TRBD2 (5 bases). From germline, CDR1 is KGHSH and CDR2 LQKENI. The CDR3 runs to 13 residues. With 6 bases removed from V and 5 bases from J, the gap between germline ends came to 13 bases. As DNA, the CDR3 is TGTGCCAGCTCCCTCGGACTGAGGGAGACCCAGTACTTC. It codes for CASSLGLRETQYF.

This sequence joins TRBV5-1 and TRBJ1-1, with a possible D match to TRBD1 (6 bases). V gave up 3 bases and J gave up 4 bases, with 16 bases separating them. CDR1 and CDR2 from the germline V gene are SGHRS and YFSETQ. The CDR3 sequence is 15 residues long. CDR3 DNA sequence: TGCGCCAGCAGCTGGGGACACCGAGATAGCACTGAAGCTTTCTTT. Translation: CASSWGHRDSTEAFF.

The chain is built from TRBV27 and TRBJ1-6; 7 bases are a match to TRBD1. The junction had 11 bases not matched to a gene; V was cut back by 4 bases and J by 14 bases. Germline CDR1 and CDR2: MNHEY and SMNVEV (reference sequence). The CDR3 has 14 residues. CDR3 bases: TGTGCCAGCAGTTGGGACAGAGAGGGTACGGCCCTCCACTTT. Translated: CASSWDREGTALHF.

The genes are TRBV5-1 and TRBJ1-3; 8 bases are a match to TRBD1. This CDR3 has 20 amino acids. Germline V lookup: CDR1 SGHRS, CDR2 YFSETQ. The ends lost 4 bases at V and 0 bases at J; junction bases unmatched: 18. CDR3: CASSTTGTGSRTSSGNTIYF. Here the CDR3 DNA reads TGCGCCAGCAGCACCACCGGGACAGGCAGTCGAACTAGCTCTGGAAACACCATATATTTT.

The gene calls are TRBV6-5 and TRBJ2-7; 7 nucleotides match TRBD1. CDR3 length: 15 residues. V gave up 5 bases and J gave up 4 bases; unmatched junction bases: 11. The V gene's germline CDR1 is MNHEY and CDR2 SVGAGI. The CDR3 sequence is CASSRTGQAAYEQYF. The CDR3 DNA reads as TGTGCCAGCAGTCGTACCGGACAGGCGGCATACGAGCAGTACTTC.

This chain uses TRBV6-1 with TRBJ1-4; 9 bases are shared with TRBD1. Unmatched junction bases numbered 8, after V lost 4 bases and J lost 5 bases. Germline V CDR1 and CDR2: MNHNS, SASEGT. The CDR3 sequence is 16 residues long. The CDR3 spells CASSAHGQGFNEKLFF. CDR3 in DNA: TGTGCCAGCAGTGCCCACGGACAGGGGTTCAATGAAAAACTGTTTTTT.

The gene calls are TRBV30 and TRBJ2-7, with D perhaps matching TRBD1 (5 bases). Germline CDR1 GTSNPN, CDR2 SVGIG (reference sequence). Trimming took 2 bases from V and 6 from J, leaving 8 bases between them. The length of the CDR3 is 11 residues. The CDR3 spells CAWSLGREQYF. CDR3 nucleotides: TGTGCCTGGAGTCTGGGGCGCGAGCAGTACTTC.

This clone was detected only a few times. V usage is TRBV27 and J usage is TRBJ1-4; perhaps TRBD1 as D (5 bases). CDR1 is MNHEY and CDR2 is SMNVEV in the germline V gene (reference sequence). This CDR3 is built from 13 residues. The V end was cut by 5 bases, the J end by 14 bases, with 18 bases between. The CDR3 reads CASSQGQDLRLFF. As DNA, the CDR3 is TGTGCCAGCAGTCAGGGCCAGGACCTTAGGCTGTTTTTT. Supplemented by reference TRBV27 and TRBJ1-4, the full variable domain reads EAQVTQNPRYLITVTGKKLTVTCSQNMNHEYMSWYRQDPGLGLRQIYYSMNVEVTDKGDVPEGYKVSRKEKRNFPLILESPSPNQTSLYFCASSQGQDLRLFFGSGTQLSVL.

CDR3 sequence reads: CASSSPSGLFF. The CDR3 DNA sequence: TGTGCCAGCAGTTCCCCCTCCGGACTGTTTTTT. V and J are TRBV28 and TRBJ1-4; no clear D gene. The CDR3 spans 11 residues. In germline, CDR1 is MDHEN, CDR2 SYDVKM. The V gene lost 4 bases and the J gene lost 13 bases, with 10 bases spanning the gap.

The chain employs TRBV18 and TRBJ1-1; 7 bases line up with TRBD1. CDR3 size: 14 residues. V lost 1 base and J lost 4; bases outside the gene matches: 3. Germline CDR1 and CDR2: KGHSH and LQKENI. CDR3 sequence (DNA): TGTGCCAGCTCACCACGACAGGGCGGCACTGAAGCTTTCTTT. Encoded protein: CASSPRQGGTEAFF.

This clone was seen a handful of times. V is TRBV30 and J is TRBJ1-6; D might be TRBD1 (6 bases). This CDR3 has 14 amino acids. The V gene's germline CDR1 is GTSNPN and CDR2 SVGIG (reference sequence). Trimming stripped 8 bases from V and 14 bases from J, with 25 bases between. The CDR3 bases are TGTGCCGCCAAATCCGGCAGGGGTAAGGTGGCCCTCCACTTT. This gives the protein CAAKSGRGKVALHF.

The chain is built from TRBV25-1 and TRBJ2-1; 10 bases agree with TRBD1. J lost 7 bases, V lost 4 bases, and 4 bases had no gene match. The CDR3 is made up of 14 amino acids. From germline, CDR1 is MGHDK and CDR2 SYGVNS. As DNA, the CDR3 is TGTGCCAGCAGTGTGGACAGGGGGGTGAATGAGCAGTTCTTC. Translating it yields CASSVDRGVNEQFF.

This chain uses TRBV6-5 with TRBJ1-5; 9 bases line up with TRBD1. Trimming removed 7 bases from V and 8 bases from J; junction bases left unmatched: 9. The CDR3 consists of 14 residues. CDR1 and CDR2 (germline): MNHEY, SVGAGI. The CDR3 protein is CASTLGQGMKPQHF. CDR3 DNA: TGTGCCAGCACCCTGGGACAGGGAATGAAGCCCCAGCATTTT.

This sequence joins TRBV28 and TRBJ2-7, with a weak D call TRBD1 (6 bases). Trimming removed 3 bases from V and 4 bases from J, with 16 bases in between. The CDR3 totals 15 residues. Germline V gene sequence: CDR1 MDHEN, CDR2 SYDVKM. The CDR3 spells CASSFLLDSRYEQYF. CDR3 DNA sequence: TGTGCCAGCAGTTTTTTACTGGACAGCCGTTACGAGCAGTACTTC.